The clone carrying this TCR beta chain was observed once. This specimen comes from a study of blood T cell repertoires in COVID-19. Study summary: Recovered status applied to Cohort 3 donors who had two consecutive negative PCRs. It also applied to those with clearance or with symptom resolution.

This table comes from immunoSEQ multiplex PCR, and its TCRdb copy is limited to in-frame clones, with some not included. Here the sample spans hundreds of thousands of clones, less than 90% being singletons. The sample comprised PBMCs or T cells enriched from blood (not recorded which). The TCR was taken from a woman in her fifties or sixties in a cohort exposed to, infected with or recovered from COVID-19 (not recorded which).

CDR3 amino acids: CAWSNDRVPYEQYF. For the CDR3, the DNA is TGTGCCTGGAGTAACGACAGGGTTCCGTACGAGCAGTACTTC. The chain has TRBV30 and TRBJ2-7; 7 bases align to TRBD1. Unmatched junction bases numbered 8, after V lost 2 bases and J lost 4 bases. Germline values: CDR1 GTSNPN, CDR2 SVGIG (reference sequence). This CDR3 spans 14 amino acids.